The next 5 T cell receptor beta chains were all read from a single sample in a study of blood T cell repertoires in COVID-19. Generated by immunoSEQ multiplex PCR, the TCRdb table keeps only in-frame clones and is missing some. The sample has 200,000 to 250,000 clones, around 83% seen once. The sample comprised peripheral blood. The origin of the receptors is a man in his fifties with active or convalescent COVID-19.

This clone appeared a few times. The chain carries TRBV5-1 and TRBJ1-1, with D perhaps TRBD1 (6 bases). Germline V gene data show CDR1 as SGHRS and CDR2 as YFSETQ. The CDR3 totals 14 residues. The V gene lost 5 bases and the J gene lost 3 bases, with 14 bases spanning the gap. The CDR3 region is CASRPTGPYTEAFF. CDR3 DNA sequence: TGCGCCAGCAGACCGACAGGTCCCTACACTGAAGCTTTCTTT.

The rearrangement uses TRBV27 and TRBJ1-2; D may be TRBD1 (5 bases). Germline V gene sequence: CDR1 MNHEY, CDR2 SMNVEV (reference sequence). The CDR3 runs to 15 residues. The V end was cut by 2 bases, the J end by 4 bases, with 14 bases between. As DNA, the CDR3 is TGTGCCAGCAGTTTAAACGACAGAGTCGGCTATGGCTACACCTTC. Its translation: CASSLNDRVGYGYTF.

The chain links TRBV6-6 to TRBJ1-2; 8 bases are shared with TRBD1. Germline lookup yields CDR1 MNHNY and CDR2 SVGAGI (reference sequence). Losses at the gene ends were 7 bases for V and 8 bases for J; bases not matched to a gene: 9. There are 13 residues in the CDR3. CDR3 region: CASNPGGQGGYTF. Here the CDR3 DNA reads TGTGCCAGCAACCCAGGGGGCCAAGGGGGCTACACCTTC.

This chain uses TRBV10-3 with TRBJ2-3; TRBD1 agrees at 7 bases. This CDR3 has 13 residues. V shed 4 bases, J shed 3 bases, and the junction held 1 base outside the gene matches. CDR1 and CDR2 (germline): ENHRY, SYGVKD. The CDR3 protein is CAISGQGTDTQYF. CDR3 nucleotide sequence: TGTGCCATCAGTGGACAGGGAACAGATACGCAGTATTTT.

The gene calls are TRBV24-1 and TRBJ2-1, with 8 bases identical to TRBD1. The V gene end was trimmed by 1 base and the J gene end by 9 bases; junction bases not matched to a gene: 7. Germline V gene sequence: CDR1 KGHDR, CDR2 SFDVKD. The CDR3 loop spans 15 amino acids. The CDR3 here is CATSDLGTGRGEQFF. The CDR3 DNA reads TGTGCCACCAGTGATTTAGGGACAGGTCGAGGTGAGCAGTTCTTC.